The clone carrying this TCR beta chain was recorded only once. The antigen remains undetermined. The sample belongs to a study of cytomegalovirus exposure and HLA in healthy donors. The study, taken as a whole, reports: High sensitivity and specificity were reportedly achieved when the classifier diagnosed cytomegalovirus status. There were a few CMV-associated chains whose specificity for CMV antigens was confirmed in vitro. Most TCR sequences were seen very rarely across donors, but some public TCRs occurred in many. Investigators reported 150 to 200 TCR beta chains as tied to cytomegalovirus.

Assay: immunoSEQ multiplex PCR; the TCRdb copy retains only in-frame clones and omits some. This table holds some 190,000 clones, more than 70% found once. The CDR3 length is 15 residues. The V and J ends lost 7 bases and 4 bases respectively, with 19 bases between them. Germline loops: CDR1 SNHLY, CDR2 FYNNEI. Sequencing used PBMCs. The chain recombines TRBV2 with TRBJ1-2; possible D gene TRBD1, 5 bases. The sequence was collected from a woman aged 18 to 35 in good health and CMV-seronegative. CDR3 nucleotide sequence: TGTGCCAGCACCTTCGGGCAGGGCCTCCTCTATGGCTACACCTTC. Translating gives CASTFGQGLLYGYTF.